This TCR beta chain was found in a study of blood T cells in healthy people across ages. Study-wide background: In model experiments, template switching was able to capture about one barcoded beta molecule for every two T cells that were present.

Germline values: CDR1 DFQATT, CDR2 SNEGSKA (reference sequence). There are 13 residues in the CDR3. V was pared by 3 bases and J by 0 bases, with 7 bases between. In terms of origin and age, donors were healthy Caucasian individuals from Russia aged roughly 6 to 95. Every sample gave at least 5.5 micrograms of total RNA when it was extracted. Sample-barcoded 5' priming and a J-beta primer mix drove a second PCR of roughly 7 to 11 cycles. TCRdb reanalysed the 5' RACE reads using MiXCR and keeps one entry per CDR3 protein. The top ten hold 20% to 25% of the sample, which has hundreds of thousands of distinct CDR3 sequences, roughly 41% seen once.

This sequence originates from a woman aged 60-75 years in good health. Sequencing used blood. This chain joins TRBV20-1 and TRBJ2-3, with a possible D match to TRBD2 (6 bases). The CDR3 bases are TGCAGTGCTAGTGGGACTAGCACAGATACGCAGTATTTT. Protein sequence: CSASGTSTDTQYF.